This T cell receptor beta chain was obtained from a study of T-cell reconstitution after alpha-beta-depleted transplantation in children. This sample's TCRbeta library carried unique molecular identifier barcodes. MiXCR, run by TCRdb on the PCR reads, gives a single entry per CDR3 protein. This sample has some 530,000 distinct CDR3 sequences, with 12% found just once. Germline assignment: CDR1 GTSNPN and CDR2 SVGIG (reference sequence). CDR3 length equals 12 residues. The gene calls are TRBV30 and TRBJ2-3, with D perhaps TRBD2 (6 bases). The clonotype was recovered from a human donor who donated a stem cell graft to a child with combined immunodeficiency. The sequencing here drew on PBMCs from the stem cell graft donor, taken from the stem cell graft. The CDR3 DNA is TGTGCACTGGGGGGTGGGTCAGATACGCAGTATTTT. Amino acid sequence: CALGGGSDTQYF.